One T cell receptor beta chain is described in this entry. The antigen this receptor binds is unknown. Base-call qualities are not available, and no considerably larger clone is one nucleotide away. These data come from a study of blood T cell repertoires in COVID-19 (dated by TCRdb to the early 2020s). Concerning the study at large: For ImmuneRACE Cohort 3, a participant was defined as recovered based on two consecutive negative NP/OP PCR tests, clearance by a healthcare professional, or resolution of symptoms. Where HLA class I and class II types were available, the types were taken from metadata supplied by the sample provider, not from assay-based typing. Samples from collaborators originated in the United States, Italy and Spain and spanned both the acute and convalescent phases of COVID-19. The repertoires were made available in a free public database intended to serve as a resource for research on the immune response to SARS-CoV-2. Samples came from the ongoing ImmuneRACE study (first 160 participants) plus 1,254 subjects from 6 global collaborators. The material from the prospective study consisted of cDNA or gDNA derived from T cells, B-cell-depleted T cells, or PBMCs. The dataset comprised deeply sampled blood TCRbeta repertoires from subjects exposed to, actively infected with, or recovered from COVID-19. The sample metadata nearly always contained a de-identified subject ID, COVID-19 status, age in years and sex. Study-level results and caveats: The quantity of clinical and demographic metadata differed by source and by participant and was supplied without curation.

TCRbeta CDR3 regions were amplified from genomic DNA using the immunoSEQ Assay, a bias-controlled multiplex PCR. For the original study's pipeline: The number of nucleated cells in each sample was estimated from the amplification of reference gene primers within the assay. To quantify the absolute abundance of each unique TCRbeta CDR3 rearrangement, sequence reads were collapsed and filtered. Productive Simpson clonality was computed per sample as the square root of Simpson's diversity index over productive rearrangements. TCRdb retrieved this table from immuneACCESS and kept in-frame rearrangements only. Not all clones are present; in checked studies, unresolved V genes account for under half, and no reason is known for the remainder. That table furnishes V, J and clone size, whereas the DNA furnished D and trimming. Counted in this sample were about 210,000 clones; around 86% of them appeared once. The ten largest clonotypes hold 20% to 25% of the sample.

V is clipped by 2 bases and J by 11 bases, and the sequence between their germline boundaries is 6 bases long. Based on the germline V gene (reference sequence), the CDR1 and CDR2 sequences are DFQATT and SNEGSKA. Spanning cysteine to phenylalanine, the CDR3 consists of 9 amino acids. The sequence is cut down to CDR3 DNA, 27 bases in frame from base 1. Participants in the prospective study were enrolled through a virtual design, were aged roughly 18 to 95 years, and lived in fewer than 30 United States geographic areas. In the prospective study, cohorts were assigned on the basis of participant-reported clinical history obtained from a screening survey and a study questionnaire. Mobile phlebotomists in the prospective study collected whole blood, serum and a nasopharyngeal or oropharyngeal swab from every participant. Additional blood draws and questionnaires over an approximately 2-month period could optionally be provided by prospective study participants. Before DNA extraction, prospective study blood samples were shipped either frozen or at room temperature.

Rearrangement joined TRBV20-1 to TRBJ1-1; no D gene can be assigned with confidence. Sequencing used PBMCs or T cells enriched from blood (not recorded which). The receptor comes from a middle-aged woman in a cohort exposed to, infected with or recovered from COVID-19 (not recorded which). The nucleotides read TGCAGTGCTAGATACGAGGCTTTCTTT. Its amino acids are CSARYEAFF.